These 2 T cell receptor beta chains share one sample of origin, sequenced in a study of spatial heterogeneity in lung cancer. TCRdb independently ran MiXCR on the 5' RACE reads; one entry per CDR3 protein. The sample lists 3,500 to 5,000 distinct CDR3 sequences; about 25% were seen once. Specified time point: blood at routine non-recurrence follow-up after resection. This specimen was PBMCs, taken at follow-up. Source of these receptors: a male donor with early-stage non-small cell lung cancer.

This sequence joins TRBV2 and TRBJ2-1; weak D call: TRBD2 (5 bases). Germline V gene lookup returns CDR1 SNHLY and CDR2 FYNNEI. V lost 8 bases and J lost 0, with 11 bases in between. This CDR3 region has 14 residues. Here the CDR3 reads CASLALSSYNEQFF. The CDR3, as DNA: TGTGCCAGCTTAGCGTTGAGCTCCTACAATGAGCAGTTCTTC.

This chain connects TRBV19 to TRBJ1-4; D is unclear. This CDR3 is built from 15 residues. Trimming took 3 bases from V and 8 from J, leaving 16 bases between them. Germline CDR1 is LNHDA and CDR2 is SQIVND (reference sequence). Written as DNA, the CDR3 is TGTGCCAGTAGTATTTTCCTCACCAGCCGGGAAAAACTGTTTTTT. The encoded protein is CASSIFLTSREKLFF.